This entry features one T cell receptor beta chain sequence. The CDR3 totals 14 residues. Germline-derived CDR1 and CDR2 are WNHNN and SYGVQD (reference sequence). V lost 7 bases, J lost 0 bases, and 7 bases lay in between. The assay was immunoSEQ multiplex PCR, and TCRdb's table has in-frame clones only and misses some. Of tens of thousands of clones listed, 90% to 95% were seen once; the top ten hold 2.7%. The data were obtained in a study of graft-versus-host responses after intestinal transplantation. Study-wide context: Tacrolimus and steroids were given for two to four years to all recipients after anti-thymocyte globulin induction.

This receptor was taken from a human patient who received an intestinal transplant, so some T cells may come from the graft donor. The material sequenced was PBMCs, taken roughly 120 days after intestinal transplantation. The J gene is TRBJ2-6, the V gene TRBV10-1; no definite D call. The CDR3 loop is CASNDISGANVLTF. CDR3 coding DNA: TGCGCCAGCAACGACATCTCTGGGGCCAACGTCCTGACTTTC.